Described below is a single T cell receptor (beta chain) sequence and its context. Measured with immunoSEQ multiplex PCR; TCRdb has only the in-frame clones, and not every one. The sample has 40,000 to 50,000 clones; around 95% are singletons. This CDR3 contains 16 residues. V was shortened by 4 bases and J by 0 bases, with 13 bases between the two germline ends. The V gene's germline CDR1 is SGDLS and CDR2 YYNGEE. The data derive from a study of T cell changes during pregnancy in multiple sclerosis. V usage is TRBV9 and J usage is TRBJ1-4, with a tentative D call TRBD1 (6 bases). This receptor was taken from a female donor with multiple sclerosis, enrolled in a pregnancy study. The specimen comprised CD8+ T cells from peripheral blood mononuclear cells, sampled after pregnancy. The CDR3 spells CASSPRQGPTNEKLFF. CDR3 bases: TGTGCCAGCAGCCCTCGTCAGGGGCCAACTAATGAAAAACTGTTTTTT.